The 27 T cell receptor beta chains below all came from one sample that was sequenced in a study of T cell responses to AZD1222 COVID-19 vaccine. Method: immunoSEQ multiplex PCR; TCRdb's copy keeps in-frame clones and lacks some. The sample lists 69,000 or so clones, around nine tenths occurring once. The sample in question was peripheral blood, obtained 28 days after the second AZD1222 dose. The source is an adult who received the AZD1222 COVID-19 vaccine.

The chain couples TRBV5-6 to TRBJ1-3; maybe TRBD1 (5 bases). Trimming removed 0 bases at V and 5 bases at J, with 6 bases between. The germline V gene encodes CDR1 SGHDT and CDR2 YYEEEE. The CDR3 runs to 13 residues. The CDR3 DNA reads TGTGCCAGCAGCTTGGCAGGGAGAAACACCATATATTTT. This sequence encodes CASSLAGRNTIYF.

The rearrangement joins TRBV11-2 to TRBJ2-1; TRBD2 aligns across 8 bases. Germline assignment: CDR1 SGHAT and CDR2 FQNNGV. The CDR3 has 18 residues. V lost 0 bases to trimming and J lost 5 bases; unmatched junction nucleotides: 12. Here the CDR3 DNA reads TGTGCCAGCAGCTTAGAAGGAGGTAGCGGGATGCTCAACAATGAGCAGTTCTTC. It translates to CASSLEGGSGMLNNEQFF.

The chain links TRBV6-6 to TRBJ1-1, with TRBD1 matching over 9 bases. Germline loops: CDR1 MNHNY, CDR2 SVGAGI (reference sequence). The CDR3 extends over 14 amino acids. J was trimmed by 1 base and V by 7 bases; bases with no gene match: 4. The CDR3 spells CASTMGQGNTEAFF. CDR3 sequence (DNA): TGTGCCAGCACTATGGGACAGGGGAACACTGAAGCTTTCTTT.

V is TRBV30 and J is TRBJ2-1; TRBD1 might be the D (5 bases). Deletions cut 2 bases from V and 4 bases from J, with 15 bases between. Germline values: CDR1 GTSNPN, CDR2 SVGIG (reference sequence). CDR3 length equals 15 residues. The CDR3 DNA reads as TGTGCCTGGAGTAGCCGAGACAGCCGGTACAATGAGCAGTTCTTC. Amino acid sequence: CAWSSRDSRYNEQFF.

The gene calls are TRBV28 and TRBJ1-2; TRBD1 matches 9 bases. Losses at the gene ends were 4 bases for V and 6 bases for J; bases not matched to a gene: 12. Germline CDR1 is MDHEN and CDR2 is SYDVKM. There are 16 residues in the CDR3. The CDR3 DNA follows: TGTGCCAGCAGTTCGGATCGACAAACAGGGGGCAATGGCTACACCTTC. Its translation: CASSSDRQTGGNGYTF.

The chain's CDR3 is CASSAQGVGRSTEAFF. In nucleotides, the CDR3 is TGTGCCAGCAGTGCCCAGGGAGTGGGTCGGAGCACTGAAGCTTTCTTT. The rearrangement links TRBV6-1 to TRBJ1-1; a possible D gene is TRBD1 (5 bases). Looked up from germline, CDR1 is MNHNS and CDR2 is SASEGT. Trimming left V 4 bases short and J 4 bases short, with 19 bases between. This CDR3 spans 16 amino acids.

The chain employs TRBV7-3 and TRBJ2-1; D may be TRBD2 (5 bases). Germline CDR1 and CDR2: SGHTA and FQGTGA. Between the trimmed V and J ends, which lost 5 bases and 6 bases, there was a span of 11 bases. This CDR3 is 13 amino acids long. The CDR3 region is CASSLSSSNEQFF. CDR3 sequence (DNA): TGTGCCAGCAGCCTCTCTAGCTCCAATGAGCAGTTCTTC.

The J gene is TRBJ2-7, the V gene TRBV5-3, with TRBD2 as a possible D gene (5 bases). TRBV5-3 is noted as an ORF with a role that remains uncertain. This CDR3 spans 9 amino acids. V lost 10 bases and J lost 6, with 8 bases in between. The DNA of the CDR3 is TGTGCCGCCGCGGGCGAGCAGTACTTC. Protein sequence: CAAAGEQYF.

The table lists this clone with a few counts. This chain joins TRBV18 and TRBJ1-2, with a possible D match to TRBD1 (5 bases). Germline V gives CDR1 KGHSH, CDR2 LQKENI. This CDR3 spans 14 amino acids. V was cut by 3 bases and J by 2 bases, with 10 bases left in between. In DNA form, the CDR3 reads TGTGCCAGCTCACCGCCGGGGGGGAACTATGGCTACACCTTC. This codes for CASSPPGGNYGYTF.

J is TRBJ2-1 and V is TRBV7-6; D is unclear. The CDR3 is 16 residues long. CDR1 and CDR2 (germline): SGHVS, FNYEAQ. V was shortened by 5 bases and J by 1 base, with 15 bases between the two germline ends. The CDR3 protein is CASSPLSPLSYNEQFF. DNA of the CDR3: TGTGCCAGCAGCCCCCTCTCACCCCTTTCCTACAATGAGCAGTTCTTC.

The chain uses TRBV14 and TRBJ2-1; D remains ambiguous. This CDR3 spans 14 amino acids. Between the trimmed V and J ends, which lost 5 bases and 0 bases, there was a span of 8 bases. The germline CDR1 and CDR2 sequences are SGHDN and FVKESK. This CDR3 is CASSVSSSYNEQFF. CDR3 nucleotides: TGTGCCAGCAGCGTCTCCAGCTCCTACAATGAGCAGTTCTTC. The whole variable domain, filled in from reference TRBV14 and TRBJ2-1, reads EAGVTQFPSHSVIEKGQTVTLRCDPISGHDNLYWYRRVMGKEIKFLLHFVKESKQDESGMPNNRFLAERTGGTYSTLKVQPAELEDSGVYFCASSVSSSYNEQFFGPGTRLTVL.

This chain joins TRBV18 and TRBJ1-1; D gene ambiguous. Germline V lookup: CDR1 KGHSH, CDR2 LQKENI. Trimming removed 6 bases at V and 1 base at J, with 9 bases between. The CDR3 spans 13 residues. The CDR3 loop reads CASSPEGNTEAFF. The DNA of the CDR3 is TGTGCCAGCTCCCCCGAGGGGAACACTGAAGCTTTCTTT.

This chain joins TRBV6-2 or TRBV6-3 and TRBJ1-5; D uncertain. The germline V and J ends were trimmed by 0 bases and 0 bases, with 9 bases remaining between them. Per the germline V gene, CDR1 is MNHEY and CDR2 is SVGEGT. CDR3 length: 16 residues. CDR3 DNA: TGTGCCAGCAGTTACTCGATCCGGGCTAGCAATCAGCCCCAGCATTTT. Its translation: CASSYSIRASNQPQHF.

This clone was observed a few times. V and J are TRBV7-9 and TRBJ2-1; TRBD2 agrees at 12 bases. This CDR3 comprises 16 residues. V lost 5 bases to trimming and J lost 5 bases; unmatched junction nucleotides: 7. Per the germline V gene, CDR1 is SEHNR and CDR2 is FQNEAQ (reference sequence). The CDR3 sequence is CASSATLAGGNNEQFF. The CDR3 DNA follows: TGTGCCAGCAGCGCTACCCTAGCGGGAGGGAACAATGAGCAGTTCTTC.

V usage is TRBV5-1 and J usage is TRBJ1-4, with a weak D call TRBD1 (6 bases). The CDR3 is 15 residues long. Germline CDR1 and CDR2: SGHRS and YFSETQ. The ends were cut back, 2 bases at V and 8 bases at J, with 16 bases in the middle. The CDR3 nucleotides are TGCGCCAGCAGCTTAACAGGGTTGGTGTGGGAAAAACTGTTTTTT. Its protein is CASSLTGLVWEKLFF. The full variable domain, its missing parts supplied by reference TRBV5-1 and TRBJ1-4, is KAGVTQTPRYLIKTRGQQVTLSCSPISGHRSVSWYQQTPGQGLQFLFEYFSETQRNKGNFPGRFSGRQFSNSRSEMNVSTLELGDSALYLCASSLTGLVWEKLFFGSGTQLSVL.

This chain joins TRBV15 and TRBJ2-7, with unresolved D. This CDR3 comprises 14 residues. V dropped 0 bases and J dropped 6 bases, with 12 bases sitting between them. The germline gives CDR1 LNHNV, CDR2 YYDKDF (reference sequence). The CDR3 bases are TGTGCCACCAGCAGAGATACCAAGACGGGCGAGCAGTACTTC. Amino acids: CATSRDTKTGEQYF.

In this sample, this clone turned up a few times. V and J are TRBV7-2 and TRBJ2-1; D remains unclear. Germline V gives CDR1 SGHTA, CDR2 FQGNSA. V was pared by 4 bases and J by 0 bases, with 7 bases between. The CDR3 length is 14 residues. Here the CDR3 reads CASSSTSSYNEQFF. The CDR3 nucleotides read TGTGCCAGCAGCTCCACGAGCTCCTACAATGAGCAGTTCTTC.

The chain is built from TRBV19 and TRBJ1-6, with 7 bases matching TRBD1. The germline gives CDR1 LNHDA, CDR2 SQIVND (reference sequence). This CDR3 contains 15 residues. J was trimmed by 10 bases and V by 6 bases; bases with no gene match: 12. CDR3 residues: CASSPGGRRLSPLHF. CDR3 nucleotide sequence: TGTGCCAGTAGCCCAGGGGGACGCAGGCTATCACCCCTCCACTTT.

The rearrangement uses TRBV5-1 and TRBJ2-1; 8 bases map to TRBD2. The V gene end was trimmed by 2 bases and the J gene end by 15 bases; junction bases not matched to a gene: 16. Looked up from germline, CDR1 is SGHRS and CDR2 is YFSETQ. The CDR3 is made up of 15 amino acids. The CDR3 nucleotides read TGCGCCAGCAGCTTCAGTAGCGGGACCCGTTACGGTCGGTTCTTC. Residues: CASSFSSGTRYGRFF.

The chain links TRBV27 to TRBJ1-5, with TRBD1 identical over 8 bases. The trim removed 6 bases at V and 2 bases at J, leaving 3 bases unmatched. CDR3 size: 14 residues. Germline-derived CDR1 and CDR2 are MNHEY and SMNVEV (reference sequence). CDR3 protein: CASRLTGGNQPQHF. The CDR3 DNA is TGTGCCAGCAGGTTGACAGGGGGCAATCAGCCCCAGCATTTT.

The V call is TRBV18, the J call TRBJ2-1; 13 bases map to TRBD2. The CDR3 sequence is 17 residues long. Germline loops: CDR1 KGHSH, CDR2 LQKENI. V shed 6 bases, J shed 8 bases, and the junction held 13 bases outside the gene matches. The CDR3 sequence: CASSHDRTSGSKDEQFF. In DNA, the CDR3 is TGTGCCAGCTCCCACGACAGGACTAGCGGGAGTAAGGATGAGCAGTTCTTC.

Concerning this clone itself: Other DNA sequences in this specimen translate into the identical CDR3. The chain is built from TRBV12-3 or TRBV12-4 and TRBJ1-3; no firm D call. The CDR3 runs to 12 residues. V was clipped by 5 bases and J by 1 base, with 3 bases between them. The CDR3 is CASSPSGNTIYF. In nucleotides, the CDR3 is TGTGCCAGCAGTCCGTCTGGAAACACCATATATTTT.

The chain joins TRBV5-4 to TRBJ2-7, with D perhaps being TRBD1 or TRBD2 (6 bases each). This CDR3 comprises 20 residues. Trimming removed 2 bases at V and 6 bases at J, with 33 bases between. CDR1 is SGHNT and CDR2 is YYREEE in the germline V gene (reference sequence). CDR3 in amino acids: CASSLFKGLALGGGYSEQYF. In DNA form, the CDR3 reads TGTGCCAGCAGCTTATTTAAGGGGTTGGCCCTCGGGGGCGGTTATTCCGAGCAGTACTTC.

The chain employs TRBV6-1 and TRBJ1-1; 10 bases fit TRBD1. This CDR3 spans 14 amino acids. The germline V gene encodes CDR1 MNHNS and CDR2 SASEGT. The V segment lost 3 bases and the J segment 2 bases; nucleotides outside the gene matches: 0. The CDR3 nucleotides read TGTGCCAGCAGTGAGACAGGGGGCAACACTGAAGCTTTCTTT. It encodes CASSETGGNTEAFF.

This clone was detected once. This sequence joins TRBV6-6 and TRBJ1-1; weak D call: TRBD1 (5 bases). The length of the CDR3 is 12 residues. V gave up 2 bases and J gave up 5 bases, with 6 bases separating them. Germline V gene lookup returns CDR1 MNHNY and CDR2 SVGAGI (reference sequence). The CDR3 loop is CASSYGGTEAFF. As DNA, the CDR3 is TGTGCCAGCAGTTACGGGGGGACTGAAGCTTTCTTT.

The V gene is TRBV30, the J gene TRBJ1-5; D gene unclear. CDR1 and CDR2 from the germline V gene are GTSNPN and SVGIG (reference sequence). The CDR3 sequence is 14 residues long. Trimming left V 2 bases short and J 4 bases short, with 12 bases between. CDR3 in DNA: TGTGCCTGGAGTTCGGACGGATTTAATCAGCCCCAGCATTTT. Protein sequence: CAWSSDGFNQPQHF.

This chain uses TRBV2 with TRBJ1-6, with 9 bases identical to TRBD1. From germline, CDR1 is SNHLY and CDR2 FYNNEI. V shed 10 bases and J 9 bases; nucleotides not matched to a gene: 10. The CDR3 has 14 residues. The CDR3 DNA reads as TGTGCCACCATAAAGGGACAGGGCAGTTCACCCCTCCACTTT. Encoded protein: CATIKGQGSSPLHF.